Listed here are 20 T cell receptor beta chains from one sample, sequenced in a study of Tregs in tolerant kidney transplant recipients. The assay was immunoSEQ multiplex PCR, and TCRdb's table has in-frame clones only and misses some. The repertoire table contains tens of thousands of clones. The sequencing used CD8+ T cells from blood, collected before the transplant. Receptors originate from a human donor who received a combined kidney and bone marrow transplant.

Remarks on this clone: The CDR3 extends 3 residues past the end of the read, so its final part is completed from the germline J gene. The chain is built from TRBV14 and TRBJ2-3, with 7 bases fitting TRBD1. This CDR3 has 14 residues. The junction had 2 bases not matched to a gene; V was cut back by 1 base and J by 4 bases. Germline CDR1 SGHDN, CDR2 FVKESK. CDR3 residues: CASSQVTGADTQYF. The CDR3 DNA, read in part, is TGTGCCAGCAGCCAAGTAACAGGGGCAGATACG.

The CDR3 reads CASSEMDRGPYEQYF. The covered CDR3 bases are TGTGCCAGCAGTGAAATGGACAGGGGCCCTTACGAG. V is TRBV6-1 and J is TRBJ2-7, with 9 nucleotides matching TRBD1. The CDR3 end is not reached by the read, which stops 3 residues before it; the germline J gene fills it in. The CDR3 has 15 amino acids. Germline V gene sequence: CDR1 MNHNS, CDR2 SASEGT. V lost 2 bases to trimming and J lost 4 bases; unmatched junction nucleotides: 6.

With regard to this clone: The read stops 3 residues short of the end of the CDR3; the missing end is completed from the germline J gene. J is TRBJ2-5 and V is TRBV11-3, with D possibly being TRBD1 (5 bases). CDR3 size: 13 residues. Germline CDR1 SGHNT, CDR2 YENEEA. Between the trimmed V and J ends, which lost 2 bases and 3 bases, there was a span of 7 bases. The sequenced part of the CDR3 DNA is TGTGCCAGCAGCTTAAGGGGTGAAGAGACC. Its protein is CASSLRGEET. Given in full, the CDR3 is CASSLRGEETQYF.

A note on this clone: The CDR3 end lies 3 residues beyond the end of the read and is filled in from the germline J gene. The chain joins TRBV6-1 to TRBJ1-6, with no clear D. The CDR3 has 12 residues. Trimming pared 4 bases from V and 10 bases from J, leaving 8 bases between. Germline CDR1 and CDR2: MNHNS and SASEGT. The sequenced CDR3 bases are TGTGCCAGCAGTGCCCGGGGATCACCC. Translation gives CASSARGSP. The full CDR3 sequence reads CASSARGSPLHF.

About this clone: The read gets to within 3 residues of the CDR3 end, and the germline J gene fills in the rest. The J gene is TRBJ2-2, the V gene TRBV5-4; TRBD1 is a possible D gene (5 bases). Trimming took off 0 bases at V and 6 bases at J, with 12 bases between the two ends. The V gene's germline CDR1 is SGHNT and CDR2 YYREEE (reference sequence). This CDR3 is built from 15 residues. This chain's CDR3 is CASSLEQAIAGELFF. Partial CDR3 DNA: TGTGCCAGCAGCTTGGAACAGGCAATAGCCGGGGAG.

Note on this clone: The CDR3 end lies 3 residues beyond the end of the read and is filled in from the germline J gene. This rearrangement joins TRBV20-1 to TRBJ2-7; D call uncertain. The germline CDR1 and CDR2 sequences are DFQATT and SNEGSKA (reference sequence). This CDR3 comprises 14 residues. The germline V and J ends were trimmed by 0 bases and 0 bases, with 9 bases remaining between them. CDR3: CSARDPGNSYEQYF. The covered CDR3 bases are TGCAGTGCTAGAGATCCAGGAAACTCCTACGAG.

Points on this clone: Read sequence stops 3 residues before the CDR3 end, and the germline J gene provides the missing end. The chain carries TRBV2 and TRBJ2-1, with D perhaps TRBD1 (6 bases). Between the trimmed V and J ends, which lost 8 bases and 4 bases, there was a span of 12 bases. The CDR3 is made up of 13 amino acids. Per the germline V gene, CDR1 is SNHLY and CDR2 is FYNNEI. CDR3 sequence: CASGEGQYNEQFF. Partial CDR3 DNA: TGTGCCAGCGGAGAAGGACAGTACAATGAG.

The CDR3: CSVEATYNEQFF. Partial CDR3 DNA: TGCAGCGTTGAGGCCACCTACAATGAG. The rearrangement uses TRBV29-1 and TRBJ2-1; D not certain. The read stops 3 residues short of the end of the CDR3; the missing end is completed from the germline J gene. In germline, CDR1 is SQVTM, CDR2 ANQGSEA. V gave up 3 bases and J gave up 2 bases, with 5 bases separating them. The CDR3 contains 12 residues.

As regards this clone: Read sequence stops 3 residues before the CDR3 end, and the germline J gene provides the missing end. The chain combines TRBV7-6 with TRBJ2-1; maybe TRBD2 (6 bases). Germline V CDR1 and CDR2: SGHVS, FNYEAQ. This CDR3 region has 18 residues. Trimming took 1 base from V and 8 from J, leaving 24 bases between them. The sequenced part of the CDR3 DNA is TGTGCCAGCAGCTTAGAATCGGTCCGACATCTGCAGCGGGATGAG. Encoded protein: CASSLESVRHLQRDE. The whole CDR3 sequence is CASSLESVRHLQRDEQFF.

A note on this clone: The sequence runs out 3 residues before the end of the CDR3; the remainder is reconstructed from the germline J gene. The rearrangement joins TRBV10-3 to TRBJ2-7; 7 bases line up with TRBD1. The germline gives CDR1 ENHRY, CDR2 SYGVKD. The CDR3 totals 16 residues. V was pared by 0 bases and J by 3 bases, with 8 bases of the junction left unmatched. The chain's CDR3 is CAISESGAGGNYEQYF. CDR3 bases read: TGTGCCATCAGTGAGTCGGGGGCAGGGGGTAACTACGAG.

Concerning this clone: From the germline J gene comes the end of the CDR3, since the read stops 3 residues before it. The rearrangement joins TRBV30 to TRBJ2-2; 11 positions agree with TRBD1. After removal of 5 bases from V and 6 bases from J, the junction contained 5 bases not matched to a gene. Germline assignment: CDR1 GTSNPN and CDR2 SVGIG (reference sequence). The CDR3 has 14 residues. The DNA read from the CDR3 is TGTGCCTGGGACGGGACAGGGGGAGCCGGGGAG. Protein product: CAWDGTGGAGE. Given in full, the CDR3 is CAWDGTGGAGELFF.

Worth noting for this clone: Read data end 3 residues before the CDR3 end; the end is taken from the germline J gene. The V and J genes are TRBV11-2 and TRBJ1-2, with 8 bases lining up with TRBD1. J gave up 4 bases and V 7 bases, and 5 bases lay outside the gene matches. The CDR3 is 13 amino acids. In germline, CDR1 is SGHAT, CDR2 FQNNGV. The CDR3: CASTPGTGYGYTF. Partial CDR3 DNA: TGTGCCAGCACCCCCGGGACAGGCTATGGC.

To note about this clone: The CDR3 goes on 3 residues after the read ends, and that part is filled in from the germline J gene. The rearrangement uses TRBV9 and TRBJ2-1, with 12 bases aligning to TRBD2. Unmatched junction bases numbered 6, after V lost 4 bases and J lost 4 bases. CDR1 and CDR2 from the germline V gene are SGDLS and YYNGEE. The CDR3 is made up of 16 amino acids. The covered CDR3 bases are TGTGCCAGCAGCCCGGGACTAGCGGGCACATACAATGAG. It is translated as CASSPGLAGTYNE. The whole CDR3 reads CASSPGLAGTYNEQFF.

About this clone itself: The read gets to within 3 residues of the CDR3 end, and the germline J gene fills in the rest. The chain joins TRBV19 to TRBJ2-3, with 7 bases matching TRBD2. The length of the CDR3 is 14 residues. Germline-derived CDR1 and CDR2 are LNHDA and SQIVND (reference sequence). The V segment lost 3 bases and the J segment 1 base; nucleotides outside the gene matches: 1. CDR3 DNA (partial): TGTGCCAGTAGTATCGCGGGAGGCACAGATACG. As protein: CASSIAGGTDT. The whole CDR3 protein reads CASSIAGGTDTQYF.

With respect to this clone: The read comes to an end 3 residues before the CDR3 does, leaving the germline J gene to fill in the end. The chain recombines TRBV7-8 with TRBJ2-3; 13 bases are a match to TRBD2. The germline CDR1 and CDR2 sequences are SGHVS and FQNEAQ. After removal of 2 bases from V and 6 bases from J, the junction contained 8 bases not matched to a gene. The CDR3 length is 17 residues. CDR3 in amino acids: CASSLMGGLAGADTQYF. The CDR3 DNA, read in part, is TGTGCCAGCAGCTTAATGGGCGGACTAGCGGGAGCCGATACG.

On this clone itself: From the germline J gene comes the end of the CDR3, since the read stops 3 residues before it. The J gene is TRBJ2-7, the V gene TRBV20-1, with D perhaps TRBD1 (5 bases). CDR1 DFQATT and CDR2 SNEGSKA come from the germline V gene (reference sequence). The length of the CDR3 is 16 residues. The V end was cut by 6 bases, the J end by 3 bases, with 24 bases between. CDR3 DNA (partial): TGCAGTGCCAGGGTCTGGGTTGGGCCAGGGAACTACGAG. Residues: CSARVWVGPGNYE. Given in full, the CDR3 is CSARVWVGPGNYEQYF.

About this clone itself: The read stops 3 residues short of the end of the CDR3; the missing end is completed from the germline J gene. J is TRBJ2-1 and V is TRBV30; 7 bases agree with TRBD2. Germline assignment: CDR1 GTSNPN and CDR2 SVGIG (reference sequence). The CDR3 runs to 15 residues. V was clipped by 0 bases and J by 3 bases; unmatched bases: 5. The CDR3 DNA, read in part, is TGTGCCTGGAGTGTAGCGGGGTGGGGCTACAATGAG. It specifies CAWSVAGWGYNE. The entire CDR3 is CAWSVAGWGYNEQFF.

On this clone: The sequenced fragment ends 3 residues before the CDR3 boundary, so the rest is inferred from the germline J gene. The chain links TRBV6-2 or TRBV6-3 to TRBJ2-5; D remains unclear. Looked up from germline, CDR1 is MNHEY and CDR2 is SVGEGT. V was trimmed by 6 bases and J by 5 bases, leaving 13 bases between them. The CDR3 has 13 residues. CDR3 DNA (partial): TGTGCCAGCAGCCATAACGACGGGGAGACC. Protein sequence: CASSHNDGET. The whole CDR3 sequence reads CASSHNDGETQYF.

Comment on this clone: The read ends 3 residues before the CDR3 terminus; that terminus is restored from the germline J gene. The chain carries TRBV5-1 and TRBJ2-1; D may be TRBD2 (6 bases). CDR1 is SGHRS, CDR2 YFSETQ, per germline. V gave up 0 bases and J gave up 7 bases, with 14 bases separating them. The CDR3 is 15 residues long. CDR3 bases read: TGCGCCAGCAGCTTGGTTCTGGGGGGAACAAATGAG. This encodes CASSLVLGGTNE. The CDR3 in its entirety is CASSLVLGGTNEQFF.

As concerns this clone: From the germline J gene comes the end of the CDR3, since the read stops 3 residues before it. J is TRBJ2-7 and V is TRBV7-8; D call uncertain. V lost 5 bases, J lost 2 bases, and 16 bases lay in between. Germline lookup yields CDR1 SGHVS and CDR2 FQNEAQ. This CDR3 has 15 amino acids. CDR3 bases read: TGTGCCAGCAGCCCCTCTGCAGGAAACACCTACGAG. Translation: CASSPSAGNTYE. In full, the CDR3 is CASSPSAGNTYEQYF.